These 27 T cell receptor beta chains came from one sample sequenced in a study of T cell repertoires in cytomegalovirus infection. TCRdb recomputed calls from the reads with MiXCR, one row per CDR3 protein. The data contain roughly 720,000 distinct CDR3 sequences, 35% of them singletons. The sample was PBMCs. The source of these receptors is a human donor in good health (CMV status not recorded). Some clones in this sample may be carry-over from other donors' samples.

This clonotype was detected a few times. This sequence joins TRBV28 and TRBJ2-1, with D perhaps matching TRBD1 (5 bases). This CDR3 spans 17 amino acids. Trimming took off 4 bases at V and 0 bases at J, with 16 bases between the two ends. Germline values: CDR1 MDHEN, CDR2 SYDVKM. Here the CDR3 reads CASSSLYKGHSYNEQFF. CDR3 in DNA: TGTGCCAGCAGTTCCCTATACAAGGGGCACTCCTACAATGAGCAGTTCTTC.

The chain links TRBV5-6 to TRBJ2-3, with 10 bases fitting TRBD2. V lost 2 bases and J lost 3; bases outside the gene matches: 6. The CDR3 loop spans 16 amino acids. Germline-derived CDR1 and CDR2 are SGHDT and YYEEEE. CDR3 sequence (DNA): TGTGCCAGCAGCTTAGACGCTAGCGGGAGAACAGATACGCAGTATTTT. Amino acids: CASSLDASGRTDTQYF.

This clonotype has a handful of counts. The chain carries TRBV10-3 and TRBJ1-6; a possible D gene is TRBD1 (6 bases). V lost 4 bases and J 5 bases, leaving 9 bases between the germline ends. CDR3 length: 14 amino acids. In germline, CDR1 is ENHRY, CDR2 SYGVKD. CDR3 bases: TGTGCCATCAGTGGGACAGAAGATAATTCACCCCTCCACTTT. Its translation is CAISGTEDNSPLHF.

A few counts support this clonotype. The rearrangement joins TRBV28 to TRBJ2-7, with TRBD2 matching 9 bases. CDR3 length: 14 amino acids. Germline CDR1 is MDHEN and CDR2 is SYDVKM. J lost 7 bases, V lost 2 bases, and 6 bases had no gene match. The DNA for the CDR3 is TGTGCCAGCAGTTTAGTAGCGGGAGCCCGGGAGCAGTACTTC. Amino acids: CASSLVAGAREQYF.

This clonotype showed up just a few times. V usage is TRBV7-9 and J usage is TRBJ2-7, with TRBD2 identical over 10 bases. This CDR3 spans 14 amino acids. The V segment lost 4 bases and the J segment 6 bases; nucleotides outside the gene matches: 6. Germline assignment: CDR1 SEHNR and CDR2 FQNEAQ (reference sequence). The CDR3 bases are TGTGCCAGCAGCTATAGCGGGAGGAGTAGCGAGCAGTACTTC. Protein: CASSYSGRSSEQYF.

CDR3 sequence reads: CASSPNDYNEQFF. CDR3 coding DNA: TGTGCCAGCAGTCCTAATGACTACAATGAGCAGTTCTTC. This chain links TRBV7-9 with TRBJ2-1; no clear D. Per the germline V gene, CDR1 is SEHNR and CDR2 is FQNEAQ (reference sequence). V was shortened by 6 bases and J by 3 bases, with 9 bases between the two germline ends. The CDR3 is 13 residues long.

The V call is TRBV28, the J call TRBJ1-5, with D possibly being TRBD1 (5 bases). Trimming took 5 bases from V and 7 from J, leaving 18 bases between them. CDR3 length equals 15 residues. The germline gives CDR1 MDHEN, CDR2 SYDVKM. Here the CDR3 DNA reads TGTGCCAGCAGTACCCCCGGGGGAACGGGGCAGCCCCAGCATTTT. Residues: CASSTPGGTGQPQHF.

This clonotype was detected only a few times. The chain carries TRBV5-6 and TRBJ2-2, with TRBD2 matching 13 bases. The CDR3 runs to 20 residues. The V gene end was trimmed by 3 bases and the J gene end by 0 bases; junction bases not matched to a gene: 11. Germline assignment: CDR1 SGHDT and CDR2 YYEEEE. The CDR3: CASSSTIGLAGATNTGELFF. CDR3 bases: TGTGCCAGCAGCTCCACTATTGGACTAGCGGGAGCTACGAACACCGGGGAGCTGTTTTTT.

This clonotype was counted between two and nine times. The chain has TRBV20-1 and TRBJ2-7; 7 bases align to TRBD1. The CDR3 extends over 15 amino acids. Germline V gene sequence: CDR1 DFQATT, CDR2 SNEGSKA (reference sequence). The V gene end was trimmed by 6 bases and the J gene end by 0 bases; junction bases not matched to a gene: 11. The CDR3 DNA follows: TGCAGTGCGGGCGTGAGGGGACAGAGCTCCTACGAGCAGTACTTC. Translation: CSAGVRGQSSYEQYF.

This clonotype was seen a few times. The chain carries TRBV6-1 and TRBJ2-7; D unclear. There are 14 residues in the CDR3. Per the germline V gene, CDR1 is MNHNS and CDR2 is SASEGT. V lost 7 bases, J lost 2 bases, and 15 bases lay in between. The CDR3 spells CASTPMVGTYEQYF. In DNA, the CDR3 is TGTGCCAGCACCCCCATGGTGGGAACCTACGAGCAGTACTTC.

There are a few counts of this clonotype. This chain links TRBV12-3 or TRBV12-4 with TRBJ1-5; TRBD1 matches 10 bases. This CDR3 has 17 residues. J gave up 7 bases and V 5 bases, and 14 bases lay outside the gene matches. The CDR3 region has the DNA TGTGCCAGCAGTGCCCCCCAGGGACAGGGGCCCGGACAGCCCCAGCATTTT. Protein: CASSAPQGQGPGQPQHF.

The chain carries TRBV28 and TRBJ1-2; D remains unclear. V lost 5 bases to trimming and J lost 7 bases, with 11 bases between them. The CDR3 is made up of 12 amino acids. From germline, CDR1 is MDHEN and CDR2 SYDVKM. CDR3 region: CASSRDLGGYTF. CDR3 DNA sequence: TGTGCCAGCAGTCGGGATCTGGGTGGCTACACCTTC.

The chain uses TRBV7-9 and TRBJ2-5; D may be TRBD2 (5 bases). Germline V lookup: CDR1 SEHNR, CDR2 FQNEAQ (reference sequence). The CDR3 consists of 14 residues. Between the trimmed V and J ends, which lost 5 bases and 10 bases, there was a span of 20 bases. Here the CDR3 DNA reads TGTGCCAGCAGCCCTCAGGCCCTGTGGAGGAACCAGTACTTC. It encodes CASSPQALWRNQYF. The full variable domain, in which reference TRBV7-9 and TRBJ2-5 provide the parts outside the CDR3, is DTGVSQNPRHKITKRGQNVTFRCDPISEHNRLYWYRQTLGQGPEFLTYFQNEAQLEKSRLLSDRFSAERPKGSFSTLEIQRTEQGDSAMYLCASSPQALWRNQYFGPGTRLLVL.

The rearrangement joins TRBV20-1 to TRBJ1-2; D ambiguous. V shed 2 bases and J shed 7 bases, with 11 bases lying between them. The CDR3 length is 12 residues. The V gene's germline CDR1 is DFQATT and CDR2 SNEGSKA (reference sequence). In nucleotides, the CDR3 is TGCAGTGCTAGACCCGACGACTTTGGCTACACCTTC. Amino acids: CSARPDDFGYTF.

The chain links TRBV4-2 to TRBJ2-1; 8 nucleotides agree with TRBD2. Unmatched junction bases numbered 7, after V lost 0 bases and J lost 6 bases. In germline, CDR1 is LGHNA, CDR2 YNFKEQ. The CDR3 covers 16 residues. CDR3 DNA: TGTGCCAGCAGCCAAGACGGGACTAGTGGTTTCAATGAGCAGTTCTTC. Translating it yields CASSQDGTSGFNEQFF.

V usage is TRBV7-2 and J usage is TRBJ2-7; no clear D. Per the germline V gene, CDR1 is SGHTA and CDR2 is FQGNSA. The CDR3 spans 14 residues. V was clipped by 1 base and J by 4 bases, with 11 bases between them. This CDR3 reads CASSLVGEGYEQYF. CDR3 in DNA: TGTGCCAGCAGCTTAGTAGGTGAAGGTTACGAGCAGTACTTC.

This clonotype was seen just once. The V gene is TRBV2, the J gene TRBJ1-1, with TRBD1 matching over 7 bases. The V gene end was trimmed by 7 bases and the J gene end by 6 bases; junction bases not matched to a gene: 14. The germline V gene encodes CDR1 SNHLY and CDR2 FYNNEI. The length of the CDR3 is 15 residues. The CDR3 DNA sequence: TGTGCCAGCACCTGGGGGGGAACGACAGGGTCTGAAGCTTTCTTT. Translation gives CASTWGGTTGSEAFF.

This sequence joins TRBV20-1 and TRBJ1-5; TRBD1 matches 7 bases. J was trimmed by 1 base and V by 3 bases; bases with no gene match: 0. CDR3 size: 13 residues. Germline CDR1 DFQATT, CDR2 SNEGSKA (reference sequence). This CDR3 is CSARGQSNQPQHF. CDR3 in DNA: TGCAGTGCTAGGGGACAGAGCAATCAGCCCCAGCATTTT.

The chain has TRBV27 and TRBJ2-1, with a possible D match to TRBD1 (5 bases). The CDR3 runs to 15 residues. Germline V gene sequence: CDR1 MNHEY, CDR2 SMNVEV (reference sequence). Trimming cost V 7 bases and J 1 base, with 14 bases left between them. The CDR3 region has the DNA TGTGCCAGCATTATCCAGGGTGCATCCTACAATGAGCAGTTCTTC. This sequence encodes CASIIQGASYNEQFF.

The chain joins TRBV9 to TRBJ1-2, with 9 bases matching TRBD1. Per germline, CDR1 SGDLS and CDR2 YYNGEE. This CDR3 is 15 amino acids long. After removal of 3 bases from V and 4 bases from J, the junction contained 7 bases not matched to a gene. CDR3 nucleotide sequence: TGTGCCAGCAGCGCCCCCGGGACAGGGCTCTATGGCTACACCTTC. It specifies CASSAPGTGLYGYTF. The complete variable domain, with remaining parts taken from reference TRBV9 and TRBJ1-2, reads DSGVTQTPKHLITATGQRVTLRCSPRSGDLSVYWYQQSLDQGLQFLIQYYNGEERAKGNILERFSAQQFPDLHSELNLSSLELGDSALYFCASSAPGTGLYGYTFGSGTRLTVV.

This clonotype was counted a few times. The chain links TRBV19 to TRBJ1-2; D remains unclear. The CDR3 extends over 14 amino acids. Germline CDR1 and CDR2: LNHDA and SQIVND (reference sequence). V lost 1 base and J 4 bases, leaving 10 bases between the germline ends. The CDR3 region has the DNA TGTGCCAGTAGTATAGGCACGGCACCCTATGGCTACACCTTC. Residues: CASSIGTAPYGYTF.

The chain links TRBV19 to TRBJ2-1, with 13 bases aligning to TRBD2. Germline assignment: CDR1 LNHDA and CDR2 SQIVND (reference sequence). The CDR3 has 17 residues. The J segment lost 4 bases and the V segment lost 5 bases, leaving 8 bases of the junction unmatched. In DNA, the CDR3 is TGTGCCAGTAGTTCTTGGACTAGCGGGGGACCGTACAATGAGCAGTTCTTC. Its translation: CASSSWTSGGPYNEQFF.

This clonotype was observed a few times. The rearrangement uses TRBV12-3 or TRBV12-4 and TRBJ2-1; TRBD2 is a possible D gene (7 bases). Trimming left V 10 bases short and J 9 bases short, with 16 bases between. CDR3 length equals 12 residues. CDR3: CATQGGGGEQFF. The CDR3 DNA reads as TGTGCCACTCAGGGAGGGGGAGGTGAGCAGTTCTTC.

This clonotype was counted once. The CDR3 nucleotides are TGCGCCAGCAGCCGGGACGGTCGCCCTAATGAAAAACTGTTTTTT. As protein: CASSRDGRPNEKLFF. The chain employs TRBV4-1 and TRBJ1-4, with a tentative D call TRBD1 (5 bases). From germline, CDR1 is MGHRA and CDR2 YSYEKL. The CDR3 consists of 15 residues. The V end lost 4 bases, the J end lost 3 bases, and 12 bases lay between the germline ends.

The chain combines TRBV13 with TRBJ1-6, with 10 positions matching TRBD1. The CDR3 covers 18 residues. With 3 bases clipped from V and 6 bases from J, the junction kept 11 bases outside the gene matches. Germline-derived CDR1 and CDR2 are PRHDT and FYEKMQ (reference sequence). The DNA for the CDR3 is TGTGCCAGCAGCTTCTCCGCTGGGACAGGGGATTTTAATTCACCCCTCCACTTT. This gives the protein CASSFSAGTGDFNSPLHF.

This clonotype was recorded many times. CDR3 protein: CASSPGQGLINTQYF. The CDR3 coding sequence is TGTGCCAGCAGCCCCGGACAGGGGCTCATAAATACGCAGTATTTT. The genes are TRBV7-2 and TRBJ2-3; 9 nucleotides align to TRBD1. The germline V gene has CDR1 SGHTA and CDR2 FQGNSA. V lost 5 bases and J lost 7; bases outside the gene matches: 10. The CDR3 runs to 15 residues.

This clonotype has a handful of counts. The chain is built from TRBV4-1 and TRBJ1-1, with a weak D call TRBD1 (5 bases). Trimming shortened V by 1 base and J by 0 bases, and 12 bases separated the two germline ends. This CDR3 contains 16 residues. Germline CDR1 reads MGHRA; CDR2 reads YSYEKL. The CDR3: CASSQGERGLNTEAFF. The CDR3 nucleotides read TGCGCCAGCAGCCAAGGGGAGCGGGGCCTGAACACTGAAGCTTTCTTT.